The 3 T cell receptor beta chains reported below all come from one sample, sequenced in a study of blood T cell repertoires in COVID-19. Assay used: immunoSEQ multiplex PCR; TCRdb lists only in-frame clones, some missing. The table includes some 150,000 clones, roughly 80% detected once. Sequenced sample: peripheral blood. All receptors derive from a man in his sixties with acute or convalescent COVID-19.

This clone occurred once. This rearrangement joins TRBV19 to TRBJ2-1; TRBD2 matches 7 bases. The germline V gene has CDR1 LNHDA and CDR2 SQIVND (reference sequence). The V and J ends lost 6 bases and 6 bases, in that order; junction bases with no gene match: 8. The CDR3 extends over 14 amino acids. The CDR3 sequence is CASRWGGLGNEQFF. As DNA, the CDR3 is TGTGCCAGTAGGTGGGGGGGATTAGGCAATGAGCAGTTCTTC.

The rearrangement links TRBV27 to TRBJ2-7; D not certain. CDR3 length: 14 residues. V dropped 6 bases and J dropped 0 bases, with 12 bases sitting between them. CDR1 and CDR2 from the germline V gene are MNHEY and SMNVEV (reference sequence). The chain's CDR3 is CASSSTVISYEQYF. In DNA, the CDR3 is TGTGCCAGCAGCAGTACAGTAATCTCCTACGAGCAGTACTTC.

The genes are TRBV3-1 (or the pseudogene TRBV3-2) and TRBJ2-3; D is ambiguous. The V end was cut by 3 bases, the J end by 6 bases, with 4 bases between. The germline CDR1 and CDR2 sequences are LGHDT and YNNKEL (reference sequence). The CDR3 is made up of 11 amino acids. CDR3: CASSHRDTQYF. DNA of the CDR3: TGTGCCAGCAGCCACCGGGATACGCAGTATTTT.